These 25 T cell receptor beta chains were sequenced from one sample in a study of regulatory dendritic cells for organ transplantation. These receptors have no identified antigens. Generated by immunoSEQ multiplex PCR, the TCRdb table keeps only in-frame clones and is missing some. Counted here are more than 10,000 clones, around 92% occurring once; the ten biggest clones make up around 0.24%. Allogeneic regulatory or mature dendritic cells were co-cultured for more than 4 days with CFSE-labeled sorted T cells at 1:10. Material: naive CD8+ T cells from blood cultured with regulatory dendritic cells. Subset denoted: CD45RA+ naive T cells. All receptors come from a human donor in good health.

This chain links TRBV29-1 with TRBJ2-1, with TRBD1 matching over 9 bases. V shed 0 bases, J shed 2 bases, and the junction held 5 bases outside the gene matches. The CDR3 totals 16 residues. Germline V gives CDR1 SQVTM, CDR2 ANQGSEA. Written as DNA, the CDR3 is TGCAGCGTTGAAGATCACGGGGACAGGGCCTACAATGAGCAGTTCTTC. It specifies CSVEDHGDRAYNEQFF.

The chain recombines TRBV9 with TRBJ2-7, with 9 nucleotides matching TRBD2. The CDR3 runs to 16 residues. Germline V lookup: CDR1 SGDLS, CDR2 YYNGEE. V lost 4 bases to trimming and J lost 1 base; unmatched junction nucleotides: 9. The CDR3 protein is CASSPGSSGGSYEQYF. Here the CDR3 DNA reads TGTGCCAGCAGCCCCGGCAGTAGCGGGGGTTCCTACGAGCAGTACTTC.

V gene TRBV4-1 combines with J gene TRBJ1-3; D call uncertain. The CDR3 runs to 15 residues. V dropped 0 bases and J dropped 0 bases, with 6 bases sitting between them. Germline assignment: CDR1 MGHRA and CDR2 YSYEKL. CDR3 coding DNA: TGCGCCAGCAGCCAAGAAGCGAGCTCTGGAAACACCATATATTTT. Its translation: CASSQEASSGNTIYF.

CDR3 residues: CATSQFSGTFYEQYF. The CDR3 region has the DNA TGTGCCACCAGCCAATTTTCCGGAACTTTTTACGAGCAGTACTTC. The chain carries TRBV15 and TRBJ2-7; D is unresolved. Germline lookup yields CDR1 LNHNV and CDR2 YYDKDF (reference sequence). The length of the CDR3 is 15 residues. V was cut by 5 bases and J by 4 bases, with 18 bases left in between. The whole variable domain, remainder taken from reference TRBV15 and TRBJ2-7, is DAMVIQNPRYQVTQFGKPVTLSCSQTLNHNVMYWYQQKSSQAPKLLFHYYDKDFNNEADTPDNFQSRRPNTSFCFLDIRSPGLGDTAMYLCATSQFSGTFYEQYFGPGTRLTVT.

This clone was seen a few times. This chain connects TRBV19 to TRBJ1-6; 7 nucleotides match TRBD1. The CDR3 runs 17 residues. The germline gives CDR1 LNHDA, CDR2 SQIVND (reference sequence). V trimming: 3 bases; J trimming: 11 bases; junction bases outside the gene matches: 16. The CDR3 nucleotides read TGTGCCAGTAGTATGAGCTTTATGGCCGACAGGGAACCACCCCTCCACTTT. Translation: CASSMSFMADREPPLHF.

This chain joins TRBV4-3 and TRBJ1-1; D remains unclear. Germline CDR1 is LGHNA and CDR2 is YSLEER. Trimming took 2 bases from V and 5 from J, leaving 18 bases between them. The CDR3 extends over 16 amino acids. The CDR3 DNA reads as TGCGCCAGCAGCCAATCTTCCGGAACATTGGGGACTGAAGCTTTCTTT. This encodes CASSQSSGTLGTEAFF.

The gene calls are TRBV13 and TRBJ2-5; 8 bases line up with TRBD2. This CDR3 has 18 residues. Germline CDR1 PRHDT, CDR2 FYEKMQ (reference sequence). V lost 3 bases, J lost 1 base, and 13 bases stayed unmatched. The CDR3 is CASSFPGNSGTLQETQYF. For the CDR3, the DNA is TGTGCCAGCAGCTTCCCGGGCAATAGCGGGACGCTCCAAGAGACCCAGTACTTC.

CDR3 sequence (DNA): TGTGCCACCAGACAGGGGCATCACACTGAAGCTTTCTTT. Its translation is CATRQGHHTEAFF. The chain is built from TRBV27 and TRBJ1-1; 8 nucleotides line up with TRBD1. Germline trimming cut 10 bases from V and 3 bases from J; bases unmatched to any gene: 7. The CDR3 has 13 amino acids. Germline CDR1 MNHEY, CDR2 SMNVEV (reference sequence).

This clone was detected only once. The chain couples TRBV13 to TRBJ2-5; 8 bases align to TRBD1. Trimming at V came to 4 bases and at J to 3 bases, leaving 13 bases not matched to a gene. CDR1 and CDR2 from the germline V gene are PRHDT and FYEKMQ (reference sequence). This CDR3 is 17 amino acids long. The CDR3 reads CASSSSFVQGAKETQYF. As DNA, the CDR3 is TGTGCCAGCAGCTCTTCATTCGTCCAGGGGGCAAAAGAGACCCAGTACTTC.

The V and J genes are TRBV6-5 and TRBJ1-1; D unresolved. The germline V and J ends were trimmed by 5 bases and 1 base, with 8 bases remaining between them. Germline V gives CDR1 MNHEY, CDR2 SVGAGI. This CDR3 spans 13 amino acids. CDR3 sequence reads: CASSPDENTEAFF. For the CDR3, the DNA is TGTGCCAGCAGTCCGGACGAGAACACTGAAGCTTTCTTT.

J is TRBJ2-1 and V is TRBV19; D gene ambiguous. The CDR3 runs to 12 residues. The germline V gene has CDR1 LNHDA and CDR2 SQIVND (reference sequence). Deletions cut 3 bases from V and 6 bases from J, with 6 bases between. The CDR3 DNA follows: TGTGCCAGTAGTATTATGTCCAATGAGCAGTTCTTC. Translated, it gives CASSIMSNEQFF.

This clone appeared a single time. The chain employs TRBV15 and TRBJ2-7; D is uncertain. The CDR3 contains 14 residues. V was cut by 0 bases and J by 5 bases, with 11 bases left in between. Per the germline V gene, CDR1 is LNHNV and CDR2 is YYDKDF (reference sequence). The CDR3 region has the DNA TGTGCCACCAGCAGAGACGGGTATCCTGACGAGCAGTACTTC. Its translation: CATSRDGYPDEQYF.

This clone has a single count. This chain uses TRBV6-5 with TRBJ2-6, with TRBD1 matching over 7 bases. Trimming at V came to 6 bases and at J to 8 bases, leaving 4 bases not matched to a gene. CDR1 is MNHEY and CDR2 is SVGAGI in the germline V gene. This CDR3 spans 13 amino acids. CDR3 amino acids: CASSQTGTNVLTF. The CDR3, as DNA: TGTGCCAGCAGCCAGACAGGGACCAACGTCCTGACTTTC.

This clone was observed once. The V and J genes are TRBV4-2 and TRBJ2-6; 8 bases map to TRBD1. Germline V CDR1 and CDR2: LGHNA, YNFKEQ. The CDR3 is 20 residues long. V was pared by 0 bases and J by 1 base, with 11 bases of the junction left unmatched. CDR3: CASSQDLGTGSWSGANVLTF. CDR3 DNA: TGTGCCAGCAGCCAAGATCTCGGGACAGGATCTTGGTCTGGGGCCAACGTCCTGACTTTC.

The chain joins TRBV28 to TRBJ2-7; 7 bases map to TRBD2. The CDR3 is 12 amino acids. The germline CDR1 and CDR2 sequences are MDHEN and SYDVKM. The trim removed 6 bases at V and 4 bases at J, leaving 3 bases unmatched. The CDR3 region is CASSPGGYEQYF. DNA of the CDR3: TGTGCCAGCAGCCCGGGGGGATACGAGCAGTACTTC.

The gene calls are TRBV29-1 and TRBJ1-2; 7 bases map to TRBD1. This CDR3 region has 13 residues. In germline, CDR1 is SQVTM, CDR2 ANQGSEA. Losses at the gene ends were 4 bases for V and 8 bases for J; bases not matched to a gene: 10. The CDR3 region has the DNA TGCAGCGTTGCAGGGGACGACAGGGCGGGCTACACCTTC. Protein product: CSVAGDDRAGYTF.

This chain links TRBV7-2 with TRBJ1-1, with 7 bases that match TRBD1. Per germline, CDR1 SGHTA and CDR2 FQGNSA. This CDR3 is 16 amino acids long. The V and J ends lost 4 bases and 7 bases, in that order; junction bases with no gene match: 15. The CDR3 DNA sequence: TGTGCCAGCAGCTATTCAGGGGGGCGAATATCTTATGAAGCTTTCTTT. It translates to CASSYSGGRISYEAFF. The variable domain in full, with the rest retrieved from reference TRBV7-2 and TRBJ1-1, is GAGVSQSPSNKVTEKGKDVELRCDPISGHTALYWYRQSLGQGLEFLIYFQGNSAPDKSGLPSDRFSAERTGGSVSTLTIQRTQQEDSAVYLCASSYSGGRISYEAFFGQGTRLTVV.

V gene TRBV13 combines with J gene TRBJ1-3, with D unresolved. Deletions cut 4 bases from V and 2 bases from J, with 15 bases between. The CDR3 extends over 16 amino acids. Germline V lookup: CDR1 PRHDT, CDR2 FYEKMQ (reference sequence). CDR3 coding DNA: TGTGCCAGCAGCTGGGGTGTTTGGGAGGCTGGAAACACCATATATTTT. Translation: CASSWGVWEAGNTIYF.

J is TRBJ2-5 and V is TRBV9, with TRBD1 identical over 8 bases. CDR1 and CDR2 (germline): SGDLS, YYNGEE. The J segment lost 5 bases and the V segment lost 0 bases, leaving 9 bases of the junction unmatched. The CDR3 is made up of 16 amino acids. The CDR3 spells CASSVGARTGSETQYF. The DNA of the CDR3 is TGTGCCAGCAGCGTAGGCGCTCGGACAGGGTCGGAGACCCAGTACTTC.

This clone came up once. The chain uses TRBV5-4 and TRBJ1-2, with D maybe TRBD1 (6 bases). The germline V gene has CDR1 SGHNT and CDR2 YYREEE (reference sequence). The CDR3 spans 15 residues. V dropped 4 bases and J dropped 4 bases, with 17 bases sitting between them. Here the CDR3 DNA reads TGTGCCAGCAGCCACCGGGACAAGGAGGGCTATGGCTACACCTTC. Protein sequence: CASSHRDKEGYGYTF.

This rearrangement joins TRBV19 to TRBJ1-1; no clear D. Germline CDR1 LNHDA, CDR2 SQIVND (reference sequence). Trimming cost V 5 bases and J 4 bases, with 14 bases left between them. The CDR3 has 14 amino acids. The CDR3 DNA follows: TGTGCCAGTAGTGATTACGAAAGGGTCACTGAAGCTTTCTTT. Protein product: CASSDYERVTEAFF.

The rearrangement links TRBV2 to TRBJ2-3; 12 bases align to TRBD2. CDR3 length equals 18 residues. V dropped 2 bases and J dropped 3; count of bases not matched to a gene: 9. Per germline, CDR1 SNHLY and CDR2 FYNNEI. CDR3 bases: TGTGCCAGCAGTGAATCAAGTCTAGCGGGAGGGCCAACAGATACGCAGTATTTT. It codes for CASSESSLAGGPTDTQYF. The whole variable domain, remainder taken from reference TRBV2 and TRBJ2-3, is EPEVTQTPSHQVTQMGQEVILRCVPISNHLYFYWYRQILGQKVEFLVSFYNNEISEKSEIFDDQFSVERPDGSNFTLKIRSTKLEDSAMYFCASSESSLAGGPTDTQYFGPGTRLTVL.

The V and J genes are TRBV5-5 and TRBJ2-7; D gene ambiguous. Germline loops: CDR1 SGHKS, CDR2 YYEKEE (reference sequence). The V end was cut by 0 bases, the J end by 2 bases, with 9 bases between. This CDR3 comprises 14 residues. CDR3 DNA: TGTGCCAGCAGCTTGGAGCCTGGGACCTACGAGCAGTACTTC. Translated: CASSLEPGTYEQYF.

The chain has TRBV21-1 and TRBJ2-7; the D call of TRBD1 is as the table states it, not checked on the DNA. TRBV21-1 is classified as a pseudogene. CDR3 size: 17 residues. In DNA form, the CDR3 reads TGTGCCAGCAGCAAAGGACCGGGACAGGGGCGCTCCTACGAGCAGTACTTC. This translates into CASSKGPGQGRSYEQYF.

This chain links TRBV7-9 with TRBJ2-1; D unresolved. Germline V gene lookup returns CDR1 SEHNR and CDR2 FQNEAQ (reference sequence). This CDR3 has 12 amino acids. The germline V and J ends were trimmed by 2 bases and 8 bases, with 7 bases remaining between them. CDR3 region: CASSLSWDEQFF. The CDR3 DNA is TGTGCCAGCAGCTTATCTTGGGATGAGCAGTTCTTC.